This T cell receptor beta chain was captured by sequencing in a study of blood T cell repertoires in COVID-19. This clone was seen a single time. Looked up from germline, CDR1 is SEHNR and CDR2 is FQNEAQ (reference sequence). Deletions cut 0 bases from V and 4 bases from J, with 10 bases between. This CDR3 has 15 residues. The assay was immunoSEQ multiplex PCR, and TCRdb's table has in-frame clones only and misses some. In the table there are about 330,000 clones, 87% of which are singletons. Sequencing was done on a sample of peripheral blood. This TCR derives from a man aged 30 to 45 with COVID-19, enrolled during active disease. The V call is TRBV7-9, the J call TRBJ2-1; D remains ambiguous. The CDR3 nucleotides are TGTGCCAGCAGCTTAGCGCATACAGAATACAATGAGCAGTTCTTC. Translating it yields CASSLAHTEYNEQFF.